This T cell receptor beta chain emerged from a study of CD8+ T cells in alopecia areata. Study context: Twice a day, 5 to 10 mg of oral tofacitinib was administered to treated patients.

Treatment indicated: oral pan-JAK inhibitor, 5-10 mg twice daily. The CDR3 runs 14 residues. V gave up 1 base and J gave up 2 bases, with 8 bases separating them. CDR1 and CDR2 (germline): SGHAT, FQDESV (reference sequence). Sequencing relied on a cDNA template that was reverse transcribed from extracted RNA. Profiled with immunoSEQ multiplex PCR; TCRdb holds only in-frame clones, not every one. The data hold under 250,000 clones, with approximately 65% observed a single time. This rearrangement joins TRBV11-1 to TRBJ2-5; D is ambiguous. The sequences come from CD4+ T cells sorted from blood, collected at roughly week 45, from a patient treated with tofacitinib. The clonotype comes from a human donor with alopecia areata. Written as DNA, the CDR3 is TGTGCCAGCAGCTTAGGAGCAGGACAAGAGACCCAGTACTTC. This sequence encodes CASSLGAGQETQYF. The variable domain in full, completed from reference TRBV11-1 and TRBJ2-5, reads EAEVAQSPRYKITEKSQAVAFWCDPISGHATLYWYRQILGQGPELLVQFQDESVVDDSQLPKDRFSAERLKGVDSTLKIQPAELGDSAMYLCASSLGAGQETQYFGPGTRLLVL.